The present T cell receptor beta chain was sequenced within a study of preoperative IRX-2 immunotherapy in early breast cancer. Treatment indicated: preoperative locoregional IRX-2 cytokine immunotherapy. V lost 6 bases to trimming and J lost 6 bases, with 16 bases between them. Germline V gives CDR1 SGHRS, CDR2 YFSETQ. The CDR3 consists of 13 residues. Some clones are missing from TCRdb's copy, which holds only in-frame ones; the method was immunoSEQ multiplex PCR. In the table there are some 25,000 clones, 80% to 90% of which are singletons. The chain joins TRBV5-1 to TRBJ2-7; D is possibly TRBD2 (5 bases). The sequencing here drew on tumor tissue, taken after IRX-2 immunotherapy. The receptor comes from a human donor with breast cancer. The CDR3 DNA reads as TGCGCCAGCACCCAAGGGAGCTGGGGCGAGCAGTACTTC. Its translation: CASTQGSWGEQYF.